The 10 T cell receptor beta chains reported below all come from one sample, sequenced in a study of T cell repertoires in cytomegalovirus infection. Each CDR3 protein gets one entry after TCRdb re-called the reads with MiXCR. The top ten hold roughly 12% of the sample, which has approximately 910,000 distinct CDR3 sequences, under 40% seen once. Their antigens are not known. The sequencing used cultured CD8+ T cells from PBMCs, collected from culture after CMV antigen stimulation. The source is a human donor in good health (CMV status not recorded). Some clones in this sample may be carry-over from other donors' samples.

The rearrangement uses TRBV3-1 and TRBJ2-7; the match to TRBD2 covers 10 bases. After removal of 1 base from V and 3 bases from J, the junction contained 6 bases not matched to a gene. The CDR3 covers 16 residues. Per the germline V gene, CDR1 is LGHDT and CDR2 is YNNKEL (reference sequence). DNA of the CDR3: TGTGCCAGCAGCCAAGTACGGGCTAGCGGGGGCTACGAGCAGTACTTC. It encodes CASSQVRASGGYEQYF.

The V call is TRBV6-4, the J call TRBJ1-5, with D possibly TRBD1 on 5 matching bases. The CDR3 has 17 amino acids. V lost 11 bases to trimming and J lost 1 base, with 24 bases between them. Germline values: CDR1 MRHNA, CDR2 SNTAGT. CDR3 coding DNA: TGTGCCCCTTTATCTGTGAAGGGGACTCGAAGCAATCAGCCCCAGCATTTT. Amino acids: CAPLSVKGTRSNQPQHF.

The CDR3: CASSFRQDVIQYF. CDR3 DNA sequence: TGCGCCAGCAGCTTTCGACAGGACGTAATCCAGTACTTC. The rearrangement uses TRBV5-1 and TRBJ2-5, with D perhaps matching TRBD1 (6 bases). Germline V lookup: CDR1 SGHRS, CDR2 YFSETQ. CDR3 length: 13 residues. Deletions cut 2 bases from V and 10 bases from J, with 15 bases between.

This clonotype occurred many times. The rearrangement links TRBV6-1 to TRBJ1-6; possibly TRBD1 for D (5 bases). Germline CDR1 and CDR2: MNHNS and SASEGT. This CDR3 has 16 residues. The V end was cut by 1 base, the J end by 7 bases, with 14 bases between. CDR3 bases: TGTGCCAGCAGTGAAGGGCCGGGATGGGGGAATTCACCCCTCCACTTT. Its protein product is CASSEGPGWGNSPLHF.

This clonotype occurred a few times. V and J are TRBV6-1 and TRBJ2-1, with a tentative D call TRBD2 (5 bases). The V and J ends lost 6 bases and 5 bases respectively, with 17 bases between them. The CDR3 loop spans 15 amino acids. CDR1 is MNHNS, CDR2 SASEGT, per germline. The CDR3 protein is CASSLPEGKHNEQFF. CDR3 DNA sequence: TGTGCCAGCAGCCTTCCTGAGGGCAAACACAATGAGCAGTTCTTC.

This clonotype was picked up many times. V is TRBV7-9 and J is TRBJ2-4, with 7 bases identical to TRBD1. The V segment lost 5 bases and the J segment 1 base; nucleotides outside the gene matches: 8. The CDR3 length is 16 residues. The germline CDR1 and CDR2 sequences are SEHNR and FQNEAQ (reference sequence). The CDR3 reads CASSPSQGTAKNIQYF. CDR3 in DNA: TGTGCCAGCAGCCCATCACAGGGGACCGCCAAAAACATTCAGTACTTC.

A few counts support this clonotype. The J gene is TRBJ2-1, the V gene TRBV3-1; D gene uncertain. The length of the CDR3 is 15 residues. V lost 0 bases and J lost 3, with 9 bases in between. Germline values: CDR1 LGHDT, CDR2 YNNKEL (reference sequence). The CDR3 protein is CASSQDIGYYNEQFF. In nucleotides, the CDR3 is TGTGCCAGCAGCCAAGATATCGGTTACTACAATGAGCAGTTCTTC.

In DNA, the CDR3 is TGTGCCAGCAGACTGACAGCCTCCGTGGGAAATGAGCAGTTCTTC. Its protein is CASRLTASVGNEQFF. The J gene is TRBJ2-1, the V gene TRBV7-8; D is perhaps TRBD1 (5 bases). Germline assignment: CDR1 SGHVS and CDR2 FQNEAQ. With 6 bases removed from V and 7 bases from J, the gap between germline ends came to 19 bases. The CDR3 sequence is 15 residues long.

This chain uses TRBV6-1 with TRBJ1-1; 8 bases are shared with TRBD1. This CDR3 has 14 amino acids. The V gene end was trimmed by 7 bases and the J gene end by 7 bases; junction bases not matched to a gene: 11. Germline assignment: CDR1 MNHNS and CDR2 SASEGT. For the CDR3, the DNA is TGTGCCAGCAAAGAGGCCAGGGGGCAGGGTGAAGCTTTCTTT. It codes for CASKEARGQGEAFF.

This clonotype has just one count. DNA for the CDR3: TGTGCCACCAGCAGATCCCGGGACTTTAATGAAAAACTGTTTTTT. It yields the protein CATSRSRDFNEKLFF. The J gene is TRBJ1-4, the V gene TRBV15, with D possibly matching TRBD1 (5 bases). Germline CDR1 reads LNHNV; CDR2 reads YYDKDF (reference sequence). This CDR3 spans 15 amino acids. V was clipped by 2 bases and J by 4 bases, with 11 bases between them.